The entry that follows covers one T cell receptor beta chain sequence. The source of the sample is a study of blood T cell repertoires in COVID-19. Libraries were prepared by immunoSEQ multiplex PCR; TCRdb keeps only in-frame clonotypes and omits some of them. Of 150,000 to 200,000 clones listed, about 85% are singletons. V lost 3 bases, J lost 1 base, and 8 bases lay in between. Germline V CDR1 and CDR2: SGHNT, YYREEE (reference sequence). The CDR3 covers 13 residues. The receptor was derived from a human donor with acute or convalescent COVID-19. The donor label of this sample is uncertain. The chain links TRBV5-4 to TRBJ2-7; TRBD1 is a possible D gene (6 bases). Specimen: peripheral blood. Written as DNA, the CDR3 is TGTGCCAGCAGCTCAGGACAGTCCTACGAGCAGTACTTC. Its protein product is CASSSGQSYEQYF.